This TCR beta chain was observed in a study of cytomegalovirus exposure and HLA in healthy donors. CDR1 is MGHDK and CDR2 is SYGVNS in the germline V gene. The V end was cut by 2 bases, the J end by 8 bases, with 22 bases between. The CDR3 covers 17 residues. It was with 60 Vbeta and 13 Jbeta primers that the PCR ran. Generated by immunoSEQ multiplex PCR, the TCRdb table keeps only in-frame clones and is missing some. This sample has 100,000 to 150,000 clones, with about 76% found just once. The TCR sequence derives from a woman aged 40 to 50 in good health and CMV-seronegative. The J gene is TRBJ2-1, the V gene TRBV25-1; D possibly corresponds to TRBD1 (5 bases). Sequencing was performed on PBMCs. This CDR3 is CASSERSHSAGLHEQFF. In DNA, the CDR3 is TGTGCCAGCAGTGAAAGATCCCATTCGGCAGGGCTCCATGAGCAGTTCTTC.